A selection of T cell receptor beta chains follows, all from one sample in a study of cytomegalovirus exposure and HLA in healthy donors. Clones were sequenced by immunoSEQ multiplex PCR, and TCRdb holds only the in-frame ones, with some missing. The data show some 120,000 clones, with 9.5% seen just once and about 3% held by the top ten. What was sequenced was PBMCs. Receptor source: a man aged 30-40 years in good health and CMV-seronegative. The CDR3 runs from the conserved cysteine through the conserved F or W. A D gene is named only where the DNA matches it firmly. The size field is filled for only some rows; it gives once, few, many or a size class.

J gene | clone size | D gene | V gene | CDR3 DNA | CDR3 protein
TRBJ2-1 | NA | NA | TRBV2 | TGTGCCAGCAGTGGGACTTTGTTGGGTGAGCAGTTCTTC | CASSGTLLGEQFF
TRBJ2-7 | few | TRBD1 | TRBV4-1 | TGCGCCAGCAGCCAAGCCCGGACAGGGACCTACGAGCAGTACTTC | CASSQARTGTYEQYF
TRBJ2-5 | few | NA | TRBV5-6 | TGTGCCAGCAGCCCCAGGGGTTTAGAGACCCAGTACTTC | CASSPRGLETQYF
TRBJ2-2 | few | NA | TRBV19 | TGTGCCAGTAGTCTCCGCGGGGAGCTGTTTTTT | CASSLRGELFF
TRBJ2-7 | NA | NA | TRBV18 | TGTGCCAGCTCGGCTGGCTCCTACGAGCAGTACTTC | CASSAGSYEQYF
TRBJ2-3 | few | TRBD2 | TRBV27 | TGTGCCAGCTGGCAGGGGGGCTTAAGCGGGAGGATCACAGATACGCAGTATTTT | CASWQGGLSGRITDTQYF
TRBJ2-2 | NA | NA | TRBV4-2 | TGTGCCAGCAGCCAAGGAGCGGTAGGGTTGGGCACCGGGGAGCTGTTTTTT | CASSQGAVGLGTGELFF
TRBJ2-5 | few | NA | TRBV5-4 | TGTGCCAGCAGCAGGTCCGGGACTGGCAAAGAGACCCAGTACTTC | CASSRSGTGKETQYF
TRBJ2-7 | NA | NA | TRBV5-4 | TGTGCCAGCAGCTTGGCAGGGTCCTCCGAGCAGTACTTC | CASSLAGSSEQYF
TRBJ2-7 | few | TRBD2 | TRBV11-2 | TGTGCCAGCGGGGGGGAATATTCCTACGAGCAGTACTTC | CASGGEYSYEQYF
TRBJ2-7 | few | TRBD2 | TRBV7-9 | TGTGCCAGCAGCTTAGAACTAGCGGGAGGGCAGTACTTC | CASSLELAGGQYF
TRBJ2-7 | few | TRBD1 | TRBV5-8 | TGTGCCAGCAGCGTGGGGTCGGGGACAGGGTCCTACGAGCAGTACTTC | CASSVGSGTGSYEQYF
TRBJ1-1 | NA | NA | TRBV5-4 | TGTGCCAGCAGCTTCGGGAGCAGGGATACTGAAGCTTTCTTT | CASSFGSRDTEAFF
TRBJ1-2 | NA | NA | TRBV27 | TGTGCCAGCAGTTTCAACCCTGAGGAGGGACACTATGGCTACACCTTC | CASSFNPEEGHYGYTF
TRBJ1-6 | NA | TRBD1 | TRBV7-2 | TGTGCCAGCAGCCCGGACGGCGCAGGGGGCTGGGACTTT | CASSPDGAGGWDF
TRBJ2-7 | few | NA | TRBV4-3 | TGCGCCAGCAGCCAAGGCGTAGGGGGAGTCAGCTACGAGCAGTACTTC | CASSQGVGGVSYEQYF
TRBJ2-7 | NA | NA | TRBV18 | TGTGCCAGCCGTTCGGACAAGTCCTACGAGCAGTACTTC | CASRSDKSYEQYF
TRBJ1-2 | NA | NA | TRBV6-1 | TGTGCCAGCAGTGAAGCGGAGGGAGGCTATGGCTACACCTTC | CASSEAEGGYGYTF
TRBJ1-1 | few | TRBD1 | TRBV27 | TGTGCCAGCAGTCCGCCAGGGGGCGCGGGGAACACTGAAGCTTTCTTT | CASSPPGGAGNTEAFF
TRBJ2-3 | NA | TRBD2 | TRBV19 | TGTGCCAGTAGTATAAGTCCCTCCGCTAGCGGGATCACAGATACGCAGTATTTT | CASSISPSASGITDTQYF
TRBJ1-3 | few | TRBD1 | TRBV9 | TGTGCCAGCGGCCGACAGGGCACTGGAAACACCATATATTTT | CASGRQGTGNTIYF
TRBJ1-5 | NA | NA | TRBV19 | TGTGCCAGTCGCCGGGAGGCGGGAAATCAGCCCCAGCATTTT | CASRREAGNQPQHF
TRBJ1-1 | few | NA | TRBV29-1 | TGCAGCGTTGTTCGGGGGGCCAGGACTGAAGCTTTCTTT | CSVVRGARTEAFF
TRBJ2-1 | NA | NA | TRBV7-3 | TGTGCCAGCAGCTCGACAACGTACAATGAGCAGTTCTTC | CASSSTTYNEQFF
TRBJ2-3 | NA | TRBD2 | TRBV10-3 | TGTGCCATCAGTGAAGTATGGGAGGGCCGGGGAGATACGCAGTATTTT | CAISEVWEGRGDTQYF
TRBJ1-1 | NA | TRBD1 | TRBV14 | TGTGCCAGCAGCCTCCTGACAGGGTATCTATCTGAAGCTTTCTTT | CASSLLTGYLSEAFF
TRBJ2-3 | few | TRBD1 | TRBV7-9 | TGTGCCAGCAGCTCCCTCCCAGGACAGGGGGCCGCAGATACGCAGTATTTT | CASSSLPGQGAADTQYF
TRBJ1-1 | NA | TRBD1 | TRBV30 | TGTGCCTGGAGTCCGACAGGGGGGGGTGGGACTGAAGCTTTCTTT | CAWSPTGGGGTEAFF
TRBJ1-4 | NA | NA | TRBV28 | TGTGCCAGCAGTCCCCGAGGTTTGGGTCCGGAACTCAATGAAAAACTGTTTTTT | CASSPRGLGPELNEKLFF
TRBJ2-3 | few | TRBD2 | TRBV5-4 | TGTGCCAGCAGCTTAGGACTAGCGGGAGTAGAAGATACGCAGTATTTT | CASSLGLAGVEDTQYF
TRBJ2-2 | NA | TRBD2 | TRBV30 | TGTGCCTGGAGTTCACAGCGGGGGGGAGTCACCGGGGAGCTGTTTTTT | CAWSSQRGGVTGELFF
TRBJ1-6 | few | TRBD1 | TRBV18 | TGTGCCAGCTCGGCCCATCAGGGGGGAGAGTCACCCCTCCACTTT | CASSAHQGGESPLHF
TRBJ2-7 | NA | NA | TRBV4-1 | TGCGCCAGCAGCCAAGTTGGAGGGGCCGGGGAGCAGTACTTC | CASSQVGGAGEQYF
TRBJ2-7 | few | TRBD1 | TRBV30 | TGTGCCTGGAGTTTGGGACAGGGGTCCTACGAGCAGTACTTC | CAWSLGQGSYEQYF
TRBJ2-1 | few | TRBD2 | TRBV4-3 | TGCGCCAGCAGCCAAGGGTTAGCGGGGAGCTCCTACAATGAGCAGTTCTTC | CASSQGLAGSSYNEQFF
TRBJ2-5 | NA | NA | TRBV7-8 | TGTGCCAGCAGGGAGCAAGAGACCCAGTACTTC | CASREQETQYF
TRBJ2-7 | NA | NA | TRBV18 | TGTGCCAGCTCACCATTCGGAGCCTCCTACGAGCAGTACTTC | CASSPFGASYEQYF
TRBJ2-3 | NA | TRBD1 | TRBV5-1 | TGCGCCAGCAGCTCTATCGACAGGGGCACAGATACGCAGTATTTT | CASSSIDRGTDTQYF
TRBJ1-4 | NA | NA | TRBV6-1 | TGTGCCAGCAACTCCCCTTTGGCAGGGTCGGAACTGTTTTTT | CASNSPLAGSELFF